This T cell receptor beta chain originates from a study of CD8+ T cells in alopecia areata. Overall study findings and caveats: The study found that many expanded lesional clones persisted in scalp and blood during tofacitinib. Clonality was higher in lesional than normal scalp, especially in alopecia totalis/universalis.

About this clone itself: Its antigen is not known.

Reverse transcription of extracted RNA yielded cDNA, which provided the sequencing template. Repertoires were generated with immunoSEQ multiplex PCR, while TCRdb's copy carries only in-frame clones and drops some. This sample has more than 130,000 clones; roughly 82% occur once, and the top ten carry around 25%. CDR3 length: 13 amino acids. V gave up 5 bases and J gave up 3 bases; unmatched junction bases: 4. The germline CDR1 and CDR2 sequences are SEHNR and FQNEAQ (reference sequence). Treatment defined: oral pan-JAK inhibitor, 5-10 mg twice daily. The source was CD8+ T cells sorted from blood, collected at week 4, from a patient treated with tofacitinib. This sequence joins TRBV7-9 and TRBJ2-7; TRBD1 agrees at 7 bases. This sequence was found in a human donor with alopecia areata. The CDR3 DNA reads as TGTGCCAGCAGCACGAGGGACAGCTACGAGCAGTACTTC. Translated, it gives CASSTRDSYEQYF. Full variable domain (rest looked up from reference TRBV7-9 and TRBJ2-7): DTGVSQNPRHKITKRGQNVTFRCDPISEHNRLYWYRQTLGQGPEFLTYFQNEAQLEKSRLLSDRFSAERPKGSFSTLEIQRTEQGDSAMYLCASSTRDSYEQYFGPGTRLTVT.